This T cell receptor (beta chain) is from a study of preoperative IRX-2 immunotherapy in early breast cancer. Profiling relied on immunoSEQ multiplex PCR, and the TCRdb table lists in-frame clones only, not all of them. The data show 5,000 to 7,000 clones, 55% to 80% seen once. Germline CDR1 reads SGHNT; CDR2 reads YENEEA. The CDR3 has 16 residues. V lost 5 bases, J lost 1 base, and 7 bases stayed unmatched. Treatment: preoperative locoregional IRX-2 cytokine immunotherapy. Preoperative locoregional IRX-2 cytokine immunotherapy was tested in the phase Ib source study. The chain carries TRBV11-3 and TRBJ1-1; TRBD1 aligns across 10 bases. The specimen was tumor tissue, collected before IRX-2 immunotherapy. This receptor was taken from a human donor with breast cancer. CDR3 amino acids: CASSPRGQGTNTEAFF. CDR3 DNA: TGTGCCAGCAGCCCCCGGGGACAGGGGACGAACACTGAAGCTTTCTTT.